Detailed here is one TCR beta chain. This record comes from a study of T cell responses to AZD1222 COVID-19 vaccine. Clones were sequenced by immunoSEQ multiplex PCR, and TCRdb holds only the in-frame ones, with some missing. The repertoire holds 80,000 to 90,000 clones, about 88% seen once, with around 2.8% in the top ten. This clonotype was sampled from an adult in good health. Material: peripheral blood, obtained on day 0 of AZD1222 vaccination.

The CDR3 DNA reads TGTGCCAGCAGGGATAACGTGGGACACCGAGAGACCCAGTACTTC. It specifies CASRDNVGHRETQYF. This sequence joins TRBV7-6 and TRBJ2-5; tentative D call: TRBD1 (6 bases). CDR1 and CDR2 (germline): SGHVS, FNYEAQ. Trimming took off 6 bases at V and 4 bases at J, with 18 bases between the two ends. The CDR3 has 15 amino acids.